What follows describes a single T cell receptor (beta chain). What it recognizes is unknown. Patients in the study, people with chemo-refractory metastatic non-small-cell lung cancer, received focal radiation plus ipilimumab CTLA-4 blockade. The sample comes from a study of radiotherapy plus CTLA-4 blockade in lung cancer. Study information: Overall, approximately 19% of patients showed an objective response, while 31% attained disease control. Study observations and caveats: TCR clones originating in tumors grew in number in blood after radiotherapy plus ipilimumab.

V was cut by 2 bases and J by 7 bases, with 9 bases left in between. Germline V gene data show CDR1 as SGHDT and CDR2 as YYEEEE. The CDR3 is 12 residues long. Data came from immunoSEQ multiplex PCR; TCRdb stores just in-frame clones and leaves some out. The data hold almost 55,000 clones, with approximately 80% observed a single time. This sequence originates from a human donor with non-small cell lung cancer who had a partial response to radiotherapy plus ipilimumab. The rearrangement links TRBV5-6 to TRBJ1-1, with a possible D match to TRBD1 (5 bases). The specimen comprised peripheral blood, sampled from a patient treated with radiotherapy plus ipilimumab. The CDR3 is CASSLGDGEAFF. The CDR3 coding sequence is TGTGCCAGCAGCTTAGGGGATGGTGAAGCTTTCTTT.